This T cell receptor (beta chain) is drawn from a study of blood T cell repertoires in COVID-19. Study information: Specimens from acute and convalescent COVID-19 originated in the United States, Italy and Spain. PBMCs, B-cell-depleted T cells, or T cells were the source of the cDNA or gDNA that made up the material.

As handled by the study authors: For nucleated cells, counts were estimated from reference gene primer amplification. Libraries were prepared by immunoSEQ multiplex PCR; TCRdb keeps only in-frame clonotypes and omits some of them. That table gives V, J and clone size, and the DNA gave D and trimming. The data contain about 220,000 clones, less than 85% of them singletons. V was pared by 0 bases and J by 0 bases, with 24 bases between. CDR3 length equals 21 residues. The germline V gene encodes CDR1 LGHDT and CDR2 YNNKEL (reference sequence). The rearrangement joins TRBV3-1 (or the pseudogene TRBV3-2) to TRBJ1-5, with D perhaps matching TRBD1 (5 bases). The source of this sequence is a woman aged 80 or over with acute or convalescent COVID-19. Sequencing input: peripheral blood. The CDR3 is CASSQDIDSKNFPHSNQPQHF. CDR3 DNA sequence: TGTGCCAGCAGCCAAGATATTGACAGTAAAAACTTTCCACATAGCAATCAGCCCCAGCATTTT.